This T cell receptor beta chain originates from a study of vaccination and CD4 T cells after COVID-19. The wider study: Median time from COVID diagnosis to post-COVID sampling was more than 95 days (35 to 161). Blood was drawn a median about 75 days post second dose, range 14 to 241.

Time point given: late sampling 161 to 241 days after vaccination in three convalescent patients. Treatment given: approximately 10-day PBMC culture with coronavirus spike peptide pools or control peptides (ViraFEST assay). With the Oncomine TCR Beta short-read assay, DNA from cultured CD4+ T cells was sequenced. TCRdb itself ran the PCR reads through MiXCR, one entry per CDR3 protein. This table has nearly 25,000 distinct CDR3 sequences, 30% appearing once. Per the germline V gene, CDR1 is MNHNS and CDR2 is SASEGT. V was clipped by 5 bases and J by 1 base, with 9 bases between them. The CDR3 spans 14 residues. This clonotype ranks as large. Its antigen is undetermined.

The input for sequencing was CD4+ T cells from blood, cultured in vitro, taken about 7 months after SARS-CoV-2 vaccination. The receptor was isolated from a human donor who had recovered from COVID-19. The gene calls are TRBV6-1 and TRBJ2-1; a weak D match, TRBD1 (5 bases). The CDR3 reads CASSPGLSYNEQFF. Written as DNA, the CDR3 is TGTGCCAGCAGTCCAGGGCTATCCTACAATGAGCAGTTCTTC.